The rows below give T cell receptor beta chains drawn from one sample of a study of T cell responses to AZD1222 COVID-19 vaccine. The table came from immunoSEQ multiplex PCR; TCRdb's copy has only in-frame clones and leaves some out. The sample holds just under 150,000 clones, roughly 89% seen once. The sample here was peripheral blood, taken 28 days after the second AZD1222 dose. These receptors came from an adult who received the AZD1222 COVID-19 vaccine. Both conserved end residues are part of each CDR3. The order of the fields is clone size, J gene, V gene, D gene, CDR3 protein, CDR3 DNA. The D gene is left open where the match is weak. The size field is filled for only some rows; it gives once, few, many or a size class.

size: -
J: TRBJ2-5
V: TRBV2
D: -
CDR3: CASSETASSFKETQYF
DNA: TGTGCCAGCAGTGAGACCGCATCCAGTTTTAAAGAGACCCAGTACTTC

size: -
J: TRBJ2-2
V: TRBV4-1
D: TRBD2
CDR3: CASSGEGPSGELFF
DNA: TGCGCCAGCAGCGGGGAGGGGCCGAGCGGGGAGCTGTTTTTT

size: -
J: TRBJ2-1
V: TRBV7-2
D: -
CDR3: CASTLPRIAAYNEQFF
DNA: TGTGCCAGCACCTTACCCCGAATAGCGGCATACAATGAGCAGTTCTTC

size: -
J: TRBJ1-2
V: TRBV19
D: TRBD1
CDR3: CASSIVGTGPRGYTF
DNA: TGTGCCAGTAGTATCGTAGGGACAGGACCTAGAGGCTACACCTTC

size: -
J: TRBJ1-1
V: TRBV11-2
D: TRBD1
CDR3: CASSAHRGGATEAFF
DNA: TGTGCCAGCAGCGCACACAGGGGTGGGGCAACTGAAGCTTTCTTT

size: once
J: TRBJ1-5
V: TRBV7-8
D: -
CDR3: CASSLGPGQPQHF
DNA: TGTGCCAGCAGCTTAGGCCCTGGGCAGCCCCAGCATTTT

size: -
J: TRBJ2-7
V: TRBV6-5
D: TRBD2
CDR3: CASSDGLAEIYEQYF
DNA: TGTGCCAGCAGCGACGGGCTAGCGGAGATCTACGAGCAGTACTTC

size: -
J: TRBJ2-7
V: TRBV28
D: -
CDR3: CASSPPGYEQYF
DNA: TGTGCCAGCAGTCCTCCCGGGTACGAGCAGTACTTC

size: -
J: TRBJ2-7
V: TRBV4-1
D: TRBD1
CDR3: CASSHTGTGYYEQYF
DNA: TGCGCCAGCAGCCACACCGGGACAGGGTACTACGAGCAGTACTTC

size: -
J: TRBJ1-5
V: TRBV9
D: -
CDR3: CASSAKGGMQPQHF
DNA: TGTGCCAGCAGCGCTAAGGGGGGCATGCAGCCCCAGCATTTT

size: few
J: TRBJ1-2
V: TRBV27
D: TRBD1
CDR3: CASSLESGQGNYGYTF
DNA: TGTGCCAGCAGTCTCGAATCGGGACAGGGGAACTATGGCTACACCTTC

size: -
J: TRBJ2-3
V: TRBV5-5
D: TRBD2
CDR3: CASSGGTSLTDTQYF
DNA: TGTGCCAGCAGCGGAGGGACTAGTCTCACAGATACGCAGTATTTT

size: -
J: TRBJ1-1
V: TRBV3-1/TRBV3-2
D: -
CDR3: CASSQGHSNTEAFF
DNA: TGTGCCAGCAGCCAGGGACATTCGAACACTGAAGCTTTCTTT

size: -
J: TRBJ1-4
V: TRBV6-1
D: -
CDR3: CASSETRLDPDEKLFF
DNA: TGTGCCAGCAGTGAAACCCGACTTGATCCAGATGAAAAACTGTTTTTT

size: -
J: TRBJ2-7
V: TRBV30
D: -
CDR3: CAWRKTASSTYEQYF
DNA: TGTGCCTGGAGGAAGACGGCTAGCTCGACCTACGAGCAGTACTTC

size: -
J: TRBJ2-3
V: TRBV24-1
D: TRBD1
CDR3: CATSEPTGGLDTQYF
DNA: TGTGCCACCAGTGAGCCGACAGGGGGTTTAGATACGCAGTATTTT

size: -
J: TRBJ1-1
V: TRBV7-9
D: -
CDR3: CASSPPAQGVNTEAFF
DNA: TGTGCCAGCAGCCCACCCGCACAGGGAGTGAACACTGAAGCTTTCTTT

size: once
J: TRBJ2-1
V: TRBV10-3
D: TRBD2
CDR3: CAISGASGSSYNEQFF
DNA: TGTGCCATCAGTGGGGCTAGCGGGAGCTCCTACAATGAGCAGTTCTTC

size: -
J: TRBJ1-6
V: TRBV6-5
D: TRBD1
CDR3: CASSYRQGANSPLHF
DNA: TGTGCCAGCAGCTACCGACAGGGGGCAAATTCACCCCTCCACTTT

size: -
J: TRBJ1-1
V: TRBV7-2
D: -
CDR3: CASSPRAGNTEAFF
DNA: TGTGCCAGCAGCCCCCGCGCAGGGAACACTGAAGCTTTCTTT

size: -
J: TRBJ2-4
V: TRBV29-1
D: TRBD1
CDR3: CSVEADRGAGYIQYF
DNA: TGCAGCGTTGAAGCGGACAGGGGCGCGGGGTACATTCAGTACTTC

size: -
J: TRBJ1-1
V: TRBV6-5
D: -
CDR3: CASSYSRDTWAPTAFF
DNA: TGTGCCAGCAGTTACTCAAGAGACACCTGGGCCCCCACGGCTTTCTTT

size: few
J: TRBJ1-3
V: TRBV25-1
D: -
CDR3: CASSPHGLSSGNTIYF
DNA: TGTGCCAGCAGCCCCCACGGTCTATCCTCTGGAAACACCATATATTTT

size: -
J: TRBJ2-7
V: TRBV18
D: -
CDR3: CASSPGGTYEQYF
DNA: TGTGCCAGCTCACCCGGAGGGACCTACGAGCAGTACTTC

size: -
J: TRBJ2-7
V: TRBV29-1
D: -
CDR3: CSVLDTRSYEQYF
DNA: TGCAGCGTTTTGGACACTAGAAGCTACGAGCAGTACTTC

size: -
J: TRBJ2-5
V: TRBV2
D: TRBD1
CDR3: CASNGGQVQETQYF
DNA: TGTGCCAGCAACGGGGGACAGGTTCAAGAGACCCAGTACTTC

size: -
J: TRBJ2-7
V: TRBV10-3
D: TRBD2
CDR3: CAISESASGRARHEQYF
DNA: TGTGCCATCAGTGAGTCCGCTAGCGGGAGGGCTCGGCACGAGCAGTACTTC

size: -
J: TRBJ2-1
V: TRBV27
D: -
CDR3: CASSGFIYNEQFF
DNA: TGTGCCAGCAGTGGCTTTATCTACAATGAGCAGTTCTTC

size: once
J: TRBJ2-1
V: TRBV7-2
D: TRBD2
CDR3: CASSFSGTYNEQFF
DNA: TGTGCCAGCAGCTTCAGCGGGACCTACAATGAGCAGTTCTTC

size: -
J: TRBJ1-1
V: TRBV30
D: -
CDR3: CAWSSYTEAFF
DNA: TGTGCCTGGTCCAGCTACACTGAAGCTTTCTTT